This T cell receptor (beta chain) is drawn from a study of blood T cell repertoires in COVID-19. As for the study in general: COVID-19 samples from acute and convalescent phases originated in the United States, Italy and Spain.

Generated by immunoSEQ multiplex PCR, the TCRdb table keeps only in-frame clones and is missing some. Seen here are around 210,000 clones, about 89% observed once, and the top ten hold around 8.4%. Cohort allocation depended upon clinical history that participants reported. The sample taken for sequencing was PBMCs or T cells enriched from blood (not recorded which). This TCR was sampled from a woman between 18 and 30 years old who had recovered from COVID-19.

DNA for the CDR3: TGTGCCAGCAGTGGACGGCGAACGGACAGTCGGGGCCGCTACGAGCAGTACTTC. It encodes CASSGRRTDSRGRYEQYF. This chain joins TRBV6-1 and TRBJ2-7; tentative D call: TRBD1 (6 bases). Germline V gene lookup returns CDR1 MNHNS and CDR2 SASEGT. CDR3 length: 18 residues. Trimming stripped 4 bases from V and 3 bases from J, with 25 bases between.